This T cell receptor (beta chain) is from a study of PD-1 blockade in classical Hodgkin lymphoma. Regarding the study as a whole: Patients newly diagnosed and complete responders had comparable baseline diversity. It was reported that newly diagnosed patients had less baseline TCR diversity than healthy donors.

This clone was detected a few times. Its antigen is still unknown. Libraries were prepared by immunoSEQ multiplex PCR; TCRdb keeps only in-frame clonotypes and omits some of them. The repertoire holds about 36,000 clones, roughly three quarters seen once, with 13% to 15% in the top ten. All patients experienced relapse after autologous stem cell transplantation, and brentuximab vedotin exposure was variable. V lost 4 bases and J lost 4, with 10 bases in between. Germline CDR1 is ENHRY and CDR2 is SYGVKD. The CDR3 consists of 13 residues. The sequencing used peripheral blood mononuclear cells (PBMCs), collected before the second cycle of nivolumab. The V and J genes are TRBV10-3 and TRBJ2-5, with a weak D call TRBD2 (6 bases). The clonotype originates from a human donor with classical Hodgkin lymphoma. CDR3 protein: CAISATSRETQYF. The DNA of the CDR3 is TGTGCCATCAGTGCCACTAGCCGAGAGACCCAGTACTTC.